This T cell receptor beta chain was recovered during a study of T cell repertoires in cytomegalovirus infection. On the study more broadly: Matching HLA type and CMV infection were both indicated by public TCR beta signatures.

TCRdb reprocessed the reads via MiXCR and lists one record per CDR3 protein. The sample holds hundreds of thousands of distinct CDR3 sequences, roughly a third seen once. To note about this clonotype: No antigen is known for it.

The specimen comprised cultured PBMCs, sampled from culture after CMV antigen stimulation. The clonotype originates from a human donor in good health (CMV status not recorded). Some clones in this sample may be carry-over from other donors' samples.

The CDR3 DNA sequence: TGTGCCAGCAGTACCCGGGACACCAAAAACTATGGCTACACCTTC. This encodes CASSTRDTKNYGYTF. The chain is built from TRBV28 and TRBJ1-2; TRBD1 is a possible D gene (6 bases). The CDR3 spans 15 residues. Germline CDR1 is MDHEN and CDR2 is SYDVKM. Trimming removed 5 bases from V and 2 bases from J, with 15 bases in between.